The rows below give T cell receptor beta chains drawn from one sample of a study of graft-versus-host responses after intestinal transplantation. Their antigen targets remain unknown. Measured with immunoSEQ multiplex PCR; TCRdb has only the in-frame clones, and not every one. The table lists about 92,000 clones, around 90% of them singletons. The material was unstimulated CD8+ T cells sorted from spleen or lymph node cells, obtained before intestinal transplant. These receptor sequences come from a human donor who received an intestinal transplant. Both conserved end residues are part of each CDR3. A D gene is named only where the DNA matches it firmly. Rows may omit the clone size; those that give it use once, few, many or a size class.

>NA|TRBJ2-2|TRBD1|TRBV9
TGTGCCAGCAGCGCCCCGATCGCGGGACAGGGGAACGCCGGGGAGCTGTTTTTT
CASSAPIAGQGNAGELFF
>NA|TRBJ2-3|NA|TRBV28
TGTGCCAGCAGTTTAACTAGTTTGACAGATACGCAGTATTTT
CASSLTSLTDTQYF
>NA|TRBJ1-2|NA|TRBV27
TGTGCCAGCAGCCTCGACAGTATCCATGGCTACACCTTC
CASSLDSIHGYTF
>NA|TRBJ1-5|NA|TRBV7-6
TGTGCCAGCAGCTTGGGGGGACGTCAGCCCCAGCATTTT
CASSLGGRQPQHF
>NA|TRBJ1-5|NA|TRBV11-2
TGTGCCAGCAGCTTGGCTCAGGGTAATCAGCCCCAGCATTTT
CASSLAQGNQPQHF
>NA|TRBJ2-1|NA|TRBV28
TGTGCCAGCAGTTTTATAGGCTCCTACAATGAGCAGTTCTTC
CASSFIGSYNEQFF
>NA|TRBJ2-5|NA|TRBV6-1
TGTGCCAGCATGTCAACACGAGAGACCCAGTACTTC
CASMSTRETQYF
>NA|TRBJ2-3|TRBD2|TRBV5-1
TGCGCCAGCAGCTTGGTCTGGCTAGCGGGCACAGATACGCAGTATTTT
CASSLVWLAGTDTQYF
>NA|TRBJ2-3|NA|TRBV14
TGTGCCAGCAGCCGAATGGGACATCCATCGCGCGGGGTCCTCCCGGGAGATACGCAGTATTTT
CASSRMGHPSRGVLPGDTQYF
>NA|TRBJ2-5|NA|TRBV4-1
TGCGCCAGCAGCCAAGGTCCCCTGGGCGTCCAAGAGACCCAGTACTTC
CASSQGPLGVQETQYF
>NA|TRBJ1-2|TRBD1|TRBV20-1
TGCAGTGCAAGTGACAGGGGCGGCTACACCTTC
CSASDRGGYTF
>once|TRBJ1-1|NA|TRBV19
TGTGCCAGTAGTTTCGGGGGGAACACTGAAGCTTTCTTT
CASSFGGNTEAFF
>NA|TRBJ1-2|NA|TRBV7-9
TGTGCCAGCAGCTTAGCAGACATTCACTATGGCTACACCTTC
CASSLADIHYGYTF
>NA|TRBJ2-2|NA|TRBV7-6
TGTGCCAGCCGTGGCGTCACCGGGGAGCTGTTTTTT
CASRGVTGELFF
>NA|TRBJ1-3|NA|TRBV6-5
TGTGCCCTCCGGCGGGGTTACACCATATATTTT
CALRRGYTIYF
>NA|TRBJ1-2|NA|TRBV7-6
TGTGCCAGCAGCTCTTCAGGGACTCTACCAGCTCTGCTCTATGGCTACACCTTC
CASSSSGTLPALLYGYTF
>NA|TRBJ2-5|NA|TRBV5-6
TGTGCCAGCAGCTTTGGGGGGCAAGAGACCCAGTACTTC
CASSFGGQETQYF
>NA|TRBJ1-5|NA|TRBV4-2
TGTGCCAGCAGCCAAGCCCCTTGGTGGTCCAATCAGCCCCAGCATTTT
CASSQAPWWSNQPQHF
>NA|TRBJ2-1|NA|TRBV29-1
TGCACGTACAGGGTTTACAATGAGCAGTTCTTC
CTYRVYNEQFF
>NA|TRBJ2-1|NA|TRBV7-6
TGTGCCAGCAGCTTAGACCCCGGACAGGAGGGAAATGAGCAGTTCTTC
CASSLDPGQEGNEQFF
>NA|TRBJ2-2|NA|TRBV28
TGTGCCAGCACCTGTGGCAGGGTGTTCGTTCCCGGGGAGCTGTTTTTT
CASTCGRVFVPGELFF
>NA|TRBJ2-3|NA|TRBV7-6
TGTGCCAGCAGCCAAGGTTTGGGACACGGAACAACAGATACGCAGTATTTT
CASSQGLGHGTTDTQYF
>NA|TRBJ2-3|NA|TRBV13
TGTGCCAGCAGCTTGTGGGGGGCCGGGAGAGATACGCAGTATTTT
CASSLWGAGRDTQYF
>NA|TRBJ2-5|NA|TRBV10-3
TGTGCCATCAGTGACTCTGAGGTGTGGTTGGGGACCCAGTACTTC
CAISDSEVWLGTQYF
>NA|TRBJ2-7|NA|TRBV9
TGTGCCAGCAGCGTAACCCCAGAGGCCGAGCAGTACTTC
CASSVTPEAEQYF
>NA|TRBJ2-1|NA|TRBV7-9
TGTGCCAGCAGCGGCGACGGATACAATGAGCAGTTCTTC
CASSGDGYNEQFF